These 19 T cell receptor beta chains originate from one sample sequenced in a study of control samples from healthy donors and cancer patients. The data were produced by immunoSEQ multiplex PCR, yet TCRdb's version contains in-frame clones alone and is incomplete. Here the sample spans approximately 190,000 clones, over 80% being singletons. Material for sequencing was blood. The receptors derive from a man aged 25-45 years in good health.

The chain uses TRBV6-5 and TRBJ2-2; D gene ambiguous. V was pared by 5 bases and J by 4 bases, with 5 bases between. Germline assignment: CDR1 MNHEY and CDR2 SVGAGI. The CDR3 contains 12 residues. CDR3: CASSPPTGELFF. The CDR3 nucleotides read TGTGCCAGCAGTCCCCCCACCGGGGAGCTGTTTTTT.

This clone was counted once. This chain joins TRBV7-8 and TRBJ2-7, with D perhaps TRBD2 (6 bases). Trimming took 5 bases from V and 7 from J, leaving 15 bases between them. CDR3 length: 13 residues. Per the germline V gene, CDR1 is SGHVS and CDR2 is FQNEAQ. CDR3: CASSLGRAREQYF. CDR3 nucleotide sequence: TGTGCCAGCAGCCTCGGGAGAGCTCGGGAGCAGTACTTC.

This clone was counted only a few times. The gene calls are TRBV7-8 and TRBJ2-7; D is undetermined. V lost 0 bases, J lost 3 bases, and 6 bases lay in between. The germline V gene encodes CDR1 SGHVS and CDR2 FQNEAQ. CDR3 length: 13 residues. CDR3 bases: TGTGCCAGCAGCTTAGCGCAGAACTACGAGCAGTACTTC. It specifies CASSLAQNYEQYF.

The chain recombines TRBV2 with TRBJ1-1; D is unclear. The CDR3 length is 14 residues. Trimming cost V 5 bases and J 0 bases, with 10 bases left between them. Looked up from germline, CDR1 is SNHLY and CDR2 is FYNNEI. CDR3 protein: CASSSRNLNTEAFF. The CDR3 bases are TGTGCCAGCAGTTCCAGGAACTTGAACACTGAAGCTTTCTTT.

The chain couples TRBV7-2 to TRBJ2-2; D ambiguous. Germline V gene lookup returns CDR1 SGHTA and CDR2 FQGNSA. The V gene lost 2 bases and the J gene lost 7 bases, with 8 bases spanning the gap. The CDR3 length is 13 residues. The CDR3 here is CASSLIPIGELFF. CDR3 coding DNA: TGTGCCAGCAGCTTAATACCCATCGGGGAGCTGTTTTTT. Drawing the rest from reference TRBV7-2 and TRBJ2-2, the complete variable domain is GAGVSQSPSNKVTEKGKDVELRCDPISGHTALYWYRQSLGQGLEFLIYFQGNSAPDKSGLPSDRFSAERTGGSVSTLTIQRTQQEDSAVYLCASSLIPIGELFFGEGSRLTVL.

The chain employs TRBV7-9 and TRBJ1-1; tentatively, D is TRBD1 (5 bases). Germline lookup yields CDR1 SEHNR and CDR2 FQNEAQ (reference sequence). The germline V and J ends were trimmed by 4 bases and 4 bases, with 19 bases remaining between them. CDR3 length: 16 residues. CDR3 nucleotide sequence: TGTGCCAGCAGCTACCGGTCAGGGCCCAGAGGCACTGAAGCTTTCTTT. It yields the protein CASSYRSGPRGTEAFF.

CDR3 protein: CASSESQITDTQYF. DNA for the CDR3: TGCGCCAGCAGTGAGTCACAGATCACAGATACGCAGTATTTT. The chain joins TRBV10-2 to TRBJ2-3; D not certain. The CDR3 length is 14 residues. Germline V lookup: CDR1 WSHSY, CDR2 SAAADI. V was clipped by 0 bases and J by 2 bases, with 6 bases between them.

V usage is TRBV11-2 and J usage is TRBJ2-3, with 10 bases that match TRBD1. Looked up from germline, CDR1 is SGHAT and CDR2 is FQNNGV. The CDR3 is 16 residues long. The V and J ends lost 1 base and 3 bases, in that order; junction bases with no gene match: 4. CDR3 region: CASSLGVDRGTDTQYF. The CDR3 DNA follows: TGTGCCAGCAGCTTAGGGGTGGACAGGGGGACAGATACGCAGTATTTT.

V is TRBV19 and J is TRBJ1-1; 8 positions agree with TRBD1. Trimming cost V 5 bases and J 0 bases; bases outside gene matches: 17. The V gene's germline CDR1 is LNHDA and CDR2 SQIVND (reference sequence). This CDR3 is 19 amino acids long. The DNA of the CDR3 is TGTGCCAGTAGTCTAATAAGCGAAGCGGGACAGGTTATGAACACTGAAGCTTTCTTT. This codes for CASSLISEAGQVMNTEAFF.

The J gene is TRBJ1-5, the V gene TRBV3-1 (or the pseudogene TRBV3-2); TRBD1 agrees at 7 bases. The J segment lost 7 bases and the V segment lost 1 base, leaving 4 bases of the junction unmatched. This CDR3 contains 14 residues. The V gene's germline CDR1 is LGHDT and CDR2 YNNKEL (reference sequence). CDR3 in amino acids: CASSQGQGRQPQHF. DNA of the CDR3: TGTGCCAGCAGCCAAGGACAGGGCCGACAGCCCCAGCATTTT.

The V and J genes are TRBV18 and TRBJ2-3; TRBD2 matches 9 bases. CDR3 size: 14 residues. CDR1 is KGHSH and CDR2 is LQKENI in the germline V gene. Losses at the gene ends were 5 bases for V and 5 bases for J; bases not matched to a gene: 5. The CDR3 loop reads CASSLILAGDTQYF. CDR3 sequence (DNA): TGTGCCAGCTCATTAATACTAGCGGGAGATACGCAGTATTTT. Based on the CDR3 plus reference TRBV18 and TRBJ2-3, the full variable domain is NAGVMQNPRHLVRRRGQEARLRCSPMKGHSHVYWYRQLPEEGLKFMVYLQKENIIDESGMPKERFSAEFPKEGPSILRIQQVVRGDSAAYFCASSLILAGDTQYFGPGTRLTVL.

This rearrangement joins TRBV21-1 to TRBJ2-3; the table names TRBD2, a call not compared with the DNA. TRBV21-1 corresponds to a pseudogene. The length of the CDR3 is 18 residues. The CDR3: CASSKDVPGGLSTDTQYF. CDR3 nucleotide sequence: TGTGCCAGCAGCAAAGACGTTCCGGGGGGCCTAAGCACAGATACGCAGTATTTT.

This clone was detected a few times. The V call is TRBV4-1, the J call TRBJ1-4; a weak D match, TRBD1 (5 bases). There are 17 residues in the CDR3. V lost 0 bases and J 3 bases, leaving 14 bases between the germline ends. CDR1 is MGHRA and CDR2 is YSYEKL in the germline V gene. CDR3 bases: TGCGCCAGCAGCCAAGATAGTTCAGGGTGGCCTAATGAAAAACTGTTTTTT. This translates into CASSQDSSGWPNEKLFF.

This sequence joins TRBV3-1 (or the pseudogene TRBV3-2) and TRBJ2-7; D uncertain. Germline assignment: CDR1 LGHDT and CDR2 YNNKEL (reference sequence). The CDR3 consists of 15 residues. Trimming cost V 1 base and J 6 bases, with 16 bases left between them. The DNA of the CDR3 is TGTGCCAGCAGCCAAGGTAGCCCCCCCCTAGGCGAGCAGTACTTC. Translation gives CASSQGSPPLGEQYF.

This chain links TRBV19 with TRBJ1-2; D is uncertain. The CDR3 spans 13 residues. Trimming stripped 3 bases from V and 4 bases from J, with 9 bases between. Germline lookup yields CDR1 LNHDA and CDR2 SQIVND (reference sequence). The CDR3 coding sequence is TGTGCCAGTAGTATGAAATCCCTCTATGGCTACACCTTC. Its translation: CASSMKSLYGYTF.

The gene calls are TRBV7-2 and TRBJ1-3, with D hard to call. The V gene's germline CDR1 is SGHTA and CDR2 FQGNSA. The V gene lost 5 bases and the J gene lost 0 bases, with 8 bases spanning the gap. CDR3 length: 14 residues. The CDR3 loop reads CASSRESSGNTIYF. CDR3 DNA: TGTGCCAGCAGCAGGGAAAGCTCTGGAAACACCATATATTTT.

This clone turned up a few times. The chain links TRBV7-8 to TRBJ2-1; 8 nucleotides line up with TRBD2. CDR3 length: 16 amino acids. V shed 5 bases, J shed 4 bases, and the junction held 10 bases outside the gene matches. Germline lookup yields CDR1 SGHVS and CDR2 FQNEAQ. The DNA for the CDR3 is TGTGCCAGCAGCCGAATTAGCGGGGCGCTATACAATGAGCAGTTCTTC. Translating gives CASSRISGALYNEQFF.

The CDR3 DNA sequence: TGTGCCAGTAGTATCTCGCTAGCGGGGGCAACTAGCACAGATACGCAGTATTTT. It codes for CASSISLAGATSTDTQYF. The genes are TRBV19 and TRBJ2-3, with TRBD2 matching 10 bases. V gave up 3 bases and J gave up 0 bases; unmatched junction bases: 9. The CDR3 covers 18 residues. Germline V gene lookup returns CDR1 LNHDA and CDR2 SQIVND (reference sequence).

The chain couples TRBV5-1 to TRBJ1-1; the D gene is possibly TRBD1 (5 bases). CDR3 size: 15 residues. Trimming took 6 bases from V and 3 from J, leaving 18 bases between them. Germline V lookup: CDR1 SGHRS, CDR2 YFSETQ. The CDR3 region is CASKRPGLKHTEAFF. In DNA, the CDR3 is TGCGCCAGCAAGAGGCCGGGACTCAAACACACTGAAGCTTTCTTT.